Sequencing of this T cell receptor (beta chain) was carried out in a study of blood T cell repertoires in COVID-19. About the study: Acute-phase and convalescent COVID-19 samples originated in the United States, Italy and Spain.

Germline V gives CDR1 LNHNV, CDR2 YYDKDF (reference sequence). J was trimmed by 3 bases and V by 4 bases; bases with no gene match: 8. The CDR3 contains 16 residues. The table came from immunoSEQ multiplex PCR; TCRdb's copy has only in-frame clones and leaves some out. The table includes more than 65,000 clones, under 85% detected once. The material sequenced was peripheral blood. This sequence was found in a man in his 60s with acute or convalescent COVID-19. The chain recombines TRBV15 with TRBJ1-2, with 10 bases fitting TRBD1. This CDR3 reads CATSNRDRGEDYGYTF. CDR3 in DNA: TGTGCCACCAGCAATCGGGACAGGGGAGAGGACTATGGCTACACCTTC.